This entry is about one TCR beta chain. Its antigen specificity is not known. Base qualities are not at hand, and no much larger clone is one base apart. The data were taken from a study of shared clonotypes between healthy human individuals (dated by TCRdb to about 2020). Regarding the research as a whole: The cohort comprised two women and three men aged 18 to 49 years. Libraries were prepared and TCR repertoires were sequenced by different laboratories using diverse techniques, in order to increase sequencing depth and limit assay-specific biases. Leukapheresis yielded between about 0.9 and 8.9 billion PBMCs per donor. The study deeply sequenced blood TCR repertoires of several healthy adults to estimate repertoire size and the extent of clonotype sharing between individuals. Per donor, three plates each were used for CD4 naive and CD4 memory, two for CD8 naive, and one for CD8 memory.

The germline V gene encodes CDR1 SNHLY and CDR2 FYNNEI. The CDR3, from cysteine to phenylalanine, totals 13 residues. The only DNA kept is the CDR3, 39 bases in frame from the first base. V is pared back by 7 bases and J by 3 bases, with 12 bases lying between the germline termini. TCR CDR3 regions were amplified from genomic DNA by multiplex PCR using the deep immunoSEQ assay. Extracted genomic DNA from each cell subset was distributed evenly across all wells of several immunoSEQ 96-well plates, and each plate was treated as a replicate. For sorted subsets, about 200 ng genomic DNA, equal to some 30,000 T cell genomes, was loaded into each replicate PCR. The purified libraries were quantified using a Qubit 3.0 fluorometer, sized with a Bioanalyzer 2100, and then quantified again using the KAPA Library Quantification kit. Each immunoSEQ 96-well plate was sequenced on its own single-read 150-cycle Illumina NextSeq 550 flow cell. The source study handled its data this way. Because the immunoSEQ output included only junctional sequences and no quality scores, the filtering could not be the same as the filtering used for full-length reads. To assign V/J genes and CDR3, sequences were annotated using PyIR, a Python wrapper for IgBLAST v1.9, with IMGT germline references. Reads were filtered out if the reads had weak V/J assignments (E-value above 1e-6), no CDR3, stop codons, out-of-frame junctions, or ambiguous translated residues. A V3J clonotype was defined by an identical inferred V gene, J gene, and CDR3 amino acid sequence. Percentage overlap between repertoires was calculated by dividing the number of shared unique clonotypes by the size of the smaller repertoire. Richness of each repertoire was evaluated using RTK rarefaction, the Chao1 estimator, and Recon v2.1 estimates of unobserved clonotypes. Generation probabilities for all TCRbeta clonotypes obtained by the gDNA method from a few donors were computed using OLGA. TCRdb provides this immuneACCESS table in a form limited to in-frame rearrangements. Some clones are lacking; in checked studies, under half of them reflect an unresolved V gene, and why the rest are absent is not known. The DNA gave D and trimming, while V, J and clone size come from that table. Across this sample there are roughly 1,500,000 clones, with approximately 98.5% seen only once. Of the sample, about 0.4% is held by the ten largest clones.

Donors were healthy HIV-negative adults with no recently reported acute infections or vaccinations. Every donor was a Caucasian adult residing in Nashville, Tennessee, USA. Magnetic negative selection was used to enrich CD4+ T cells, after which naive cells were positively selected on CD45RA and the negative fraction became the memory subset. After blood collection by leukapheresis, PBMCs were isolated using Ficoll-Histopaque density gradient centrifugation and then cryopreserved in the vapor phase of liquid nitrogen. Analytical flow cytometry was used to check the purity and quantity of every magnetically sorted T cell population. From each sorted fraction, genomic DNA was isolated and quantified by UV absorbance on a Nanodrop 2000c. Broad study findings and their caveats: When several donors were compared, the shared fraction of clonotypes was about 5.5% for naive CD4, approximately 3.5% for naive CD8, roughly 2.3% for memory CD4, and 0.35% to 0.4% for memory CD8. Naive subsets generally had larger estimated clonotype richness than memory subsets did. Clonotypes shared by all four sorted-subset donors showed higher generation probabilities than non-shared clonotypes. Only blood was sampled, and tissue TCR repertoires likely differ from those in blood. Rarefaction of sorted-subset datasets indicated incomplete sequencing despite the large sequencing depth. Because the study included a small number of donors, the genetic and exposure-history diversity represented was limited. Pairwise subsampling indicated that sequencing depth was expected to affect the degree of clonotype sharing among donors.

Sequenced input: naive CD4+ T cells sorted from blood. The cell subset or site label for this specimen denotes: CD45RA+ positively selected. The rearranged chain carries TRBV2 and TRBJ1-2; the D gene is possibly TRBD1, with 6 bases matching. The source is a man aged 25 to 40 in good health. At the DNA level, the sequence is TGTGCCAGCACTCAGGGGATTGACTATGGCTACACCTTC. Its amino acids are CASTQGIDYGYTF.